The next 24 T cell receptor beta chains were all read from a single sample in a study of blood T cell repertoires in COVID-19. TCRdb keeps only in-frame clones here, not all; method: immunoSEQ multiplex PCR. The profile shows about 120,000 clones, roughly 83% of them singletons. The sequenced sample consisted of peripheral blood. These receptors were collected from a man aged 40-50 years with active or convalescent COVID-19.

This chain connects TRBV18 to TRBJ1-5; weak D call: TRBD1 (5 bases). Trimming took off 6 bases at V and 5 bases at J, with 11 bases between the two ends. The CDR3 covers 13 residues. Germline CDR1 reads KGHSH; CDR2 reads LQKENI. CDR3 sequence reads: CASSQGRDQPQHF. The CDR3 DNA sequence: TGTGCCAGCTCCCAGGGCAGGGATCAGCCCCAGCATTTT.

The chain recombines TRBV19 with TRBJ1-2; the D gene is possibly TRBD1 (6 bases). This CDR3 has 13 residues. Germline V CDR1 and CDR2: LNHDA, SQIVND (reference sequence). The V and J ends lost 5 bases and 3 bases respectively, with 10 bases between them. The CDR3 nucleotides are TGTGCCAGTAGTGGTCGGACAGACTATGGCTACACCTTC. Translated: CASSGRTDYGYTF.

Concerning this clone: Other DNA sequences from this sample encode an identical CDR3 as well. V and J are TRBV5-1 and TRBJ1-4; D may be TRBD1 (5 bases). The CDR3 loop spans 15 amino acids. Between the trimmed V and J ends, which lost 2 bases and 3 bases, there was a span of 11 bases. The germline gives CDR1 SGHRS, CDR2 YFSETQ. Here the CDR3 reads CASSLQGDPNEKLFF. CDR3 sequence (DNA): TGCGCCAGCAGCTTACAAGGGGATCCTAATGAAAAACTGTTTTTT.

V gene TRBV28 combines with J gene TRBJ2-1; D is ambiguous. CDR3 length equals 13 residues. Germline CDR1 is MDHEN and CDR2 is SYDVKM. With 5 bases removed from V and 4 bases from J, the gap between germline ends came to 9 bases. The CDR3 sequence is CASSPPQYNEQFF. CDR3 nucleotides: TGTGCCAGCAGTCCCCCCCAATACAATGAGCAGTTCTTC.

V and J are TRBV4-3 and TRBJ1-2, with D possibly TRBD1 on 5 matching bases. The germline CDR1 and CDR2 sequences are LGHNA and YSLEER. Trimming removed 0 bases from V and 7 bases from J, with 12 bases in between. There are 14 residues in the CDR3. This chain's CDR3 is CASSQDLGGSGYTF. DNA of the CDR3: TGCGCCAGCAGCCAAGACCTGGGGGGAAGTGGCTACACCTTC.

The V and J genes are TRBV5-1 and TRBJ2-1; TRBD2 matches at 13 bases. This CDR3 contains 15 residues. After removal of 2 bases from V and 6 bases from J, the junction contained 2 bases not matched to a gene. CDR1 is SGHRS, CDR2 YFSETQ, per germline. The CDR3, as DNA: TGCGCCAGCAGCTTCGGACTAGCGGGGGTCAATGAGCAGTTCTTC. Translation gives CASSFGLAGVNEQFF.

The chain joins TRBV27 to TRBJ2-7, with D hard to call. The CDR3 consists of 14 residues. The ends were cut back, 6 bases at V and 0 bases at J, with 12 bases in the middle. Germline CDR1 reads MNHEY; CDR2 reads SMNVEV (reference sequence). The chain's CDR3 is CASSPGRSSYEQYF. In nucleotides, the CDR3 is TGTGCCAGCAGCCCGGGTCGGAGCTCCTACGAGCAGTACTTC.

This sequence joins TRBV27 and TRBJ1-5, with 9 bases aligning to TRBD1. V gave up 4 bases and J gave up 7 bases; unmatched junction bases: 8. The CDR3 runs 15 residues. The germline V gene has CDR1 MNHEY and CDR2 SMNVEV (reference sequence). CDR3: CASSSTGGGGQPQHF. The CDR3 DNA reads as TGTGCCAGCAGTTCTACAGGGGGCGGTGGCCAGCCCCAGCATTTT.

V is TRBV19 and J is TRBJ1-2, with D tentatively TRBD1 (5 bases). The germline gives CDR1 LNHDA, CDR2 SQIVND (reference sequence). The CDR3 has 14 residues. The germline V and J ends were trimmed by 4 bases and 5 bases, with 14 bases remaining between them. The CDR3 here is CASSTSRQPYGYTF. The CDR3 region has the DNA TGTGCCAGTAGTACCTCCCGACAGCCGTATGGCTACACCTTC.

The rearrangement joins TRBV7-2 to TRBJ2-7; 8 bases fit TRBD1. The CDR3 is 14 amino acids. Germline values: CDR1 SGHTA, CDR2 FQGNSA. The J segment lost 7 bases and the V segment lost 2 bases, leaving 7 bases of the junction unmatched. The CDR3, as DNA: TGTGCCAGCAGCTTACTCCAGGGGGCAGGAGAGCAGTACTTC. Translated, it gives CASSLLQGAGEQYF.

The chain combines TRBV24-1 with TRBJ2-3, with D perhaps matching TRBD1 (6 bases). The CDR3 covers 16 residues. From germline, CDR1 is KGHDR and CDR2 SFDVKD. Between the trimmed V and J ends, which lost 4 bases and 2 bases, there was a span of 15 bases. DNA of the CDR3: TGTGCCACCAGTGACCCTCGGACAGAATACACAGATACGCAGTATTTT. Translated, it gives CATSDPRTEYTDTQYF.

The genes are TRBV4-1 and TRBJ1-4, with D possibly TRBD1 on 6 matching bases. This CDR3 is 15 amino acids long. Germline values: CDR1 MGHRA, CDR2 YSYEKL. V was clipped by 1 base and J by 7 bases, with 13 bases between them. CDR3 sequence (DNA): TGCGCCAGCAGCCAAGCGGGGGGCGGTATTGAAAAACTGTTTTTT. Its translation is CASSQAGGGIEKLFF.

There are a few counts of this clone. The chain uses TRBV28 and TRBJ2-3, with a weak D call TRBD1 (5 bases). The V end lost 5 bases, the J end lost 0 bases, and 12 bases lay between the germline ends. Germline CDR1 and CDR2: MDHEN and SYDVKM. This CDR3 has 15 amino acids. The CDR3 loop reads CASSGHPPSTDTQYF. CDR3 nucleotide sequence: TGTGCCAGCAGTGGACACCCCCCTAGCACAGATACGCAGTATTTT.

The genes are TRBV10-3 and TRBJ1-2, with TRBD1 as a possible D gene (6 bases). The germline V gene has CDR1 ENHRY and CDR2 SYGVKD. The CDR3 extends over 13 amino acids. V lost 0 bases to trimming and J lost 8 bases, with 10 bases between them. CDR3 protein: CAISESGARGYTF. In nucleotides, the CDR3 is TGTGCCATCAGTGAGTCGGGGGCTCGGGGCTACACCTTC.

V and J are TRBV6-5 and TRBJ1-2; weak D call: TRBD1 (6 bases). Germline V CDR1 and CDR2: MNHEY, SVGAGI. There are 13 residues in the CDR3. The V and J ends lost 7 bases and 6 bases respectively, with 15 bases between them. This CDR3 is CASNNREGNGYTF. CDR3 coding DNA: TGTGCCAGCAACAACAGGGAAGGCAATGGCTACACCTTC.

CDR3 region: CASSLAGGRGYTF. The CDR3 bases are TGTGCCAGCAGTTTGGCAGGGGGACGTGGCTACACCTTC. The chain links TRBV28 to TRBJ1-2; 7 bases map to TRBD1. Germline values: CDR1 MDHEN, CDR2 SYDVKM. The junction had 5 bases not matched to a gene; V was cut back by 3 bases and J by 7 bases. The CDR3 has 13 residues.

The chain has TRBV3-1 (or the pseudogene TRBV3-2) and TRBJ1-6; 7 bases line up with TRBD1. V was pared by 4 bases and J by 8 bases, with 5 bases of the junction left unmatched. The CDR3 contains 14 residues. The germline V gene encodes CDR1 LGHDT and CDR2 YNNKEL (reference sequence). The CDR3 protein is CASSRTGAYSPLHF. The CDR3 region has the DNA TGTGCCAGCAGCCGTACAGGGGCCTATTCACCCCTCCACTTT.

The chain is built from TRBV9 and TRBJ2-7, with 10 positions matching TRBD2. The CDR3 runs to 15 residues. CDR1 is SGDLS, CDR2 YYNGEE, per germline. V dropped 3 bases and J dropped 4; count of bases not matched to a gene: 7. CDR3 protein: CASSEVPSGSYEQYF. The CDR3, as DNA: TGTGCCAGCAGCGAAGTGCCTAGCGGGAGTTACGAGCAGTACTTC.

The chain uses TRBV6-5 and TRBJ2-4; 10 bases match TRBD2. Trimming cost V 7 bases and J 7 bases; bases outside gene matches: 7. CDR1 MNHEY and CDR2 SVGAGI come from the germline V gene. This CDR3 has 14 amino acids. CDR3 sequence: CASTAPSGGNIQYF. The CDR3 nucleotides read TGTGCCAGCACCGCCCCTAGCGGGGGTAACATTCAGTACTTC.

The rearrangement joins TRBV5-1 to TRBJ1-1, with D unresolved. CDR1 and CDR2 (germline): SGHRS, YFSETQ. Trimming shortened V by 0 bases and J by 3 bases, and 15 bases separated the two germline ends. The CDR3 runs 16 residues. The CDR3 nucleotides read TGCGCCAGCAGCTTGGACGTCCCCAGGCTCTACACTGAAGCTTTCTTT. This encodes CASSLDVPRLYTEAFF.

This clone was seen a single time. The genes are TRBV6-5 and TRBJ1-2; D unclear. Germline-derived CDR1 and CDR2 are MNHEY and SVGAGI. The CDR3 consists of 15 residues. Trimming took off 6 bases at V and 4 bases at J, with 18 bases between the two ends. CDR3: CASRPSNPESYGYTF. The CDR3 DNA sequence: TGTGCCAGCAGGCCGTCCAACCCGGAGAGCTATGGCTACACCTTC.

CDR3 region: CASSRGAPYEQYF. The DNA of the CDR3 is TGCGCCAGCAGCCGGGGGGCACCCTACGAGCAGTACTTC. V usage is TRBV5-1 and J usage is TRBJ2-7; TRBD2 might be the D (7 bases). CDR1 SGHRS and CDR2 YFSETQ come from the germline V gene. This CDR3 contains 13 residues. V shed 4 bases and J shed 2 bases, with 10 bases lying between them.

The table lists this clone with a few counts. The chain uses TRBV3-1 (or the pseudogene TRBV3-2) and TRBJ1-6; 12 bases line up with TRBD1. The J segment lost 7 bases and the V segment lost 4 bases, leaving 11 bases of the junction unmatched. Germline V lookup: CDR1 LGHDT, CDR2 YNNKEL (reference sequence). The CDR3 runs 18 residues. For the CDR3, the DNA is TGTGCCAGCAGCCCTACTCCCGGGACAGGGGGCCGCAATTCACCCCTCCACTTT. Amino acids: CASSPTPGTGGRNSPLHF.

This clone was picked up a small number of times. The rearrangement uses TRBV7-2 and TRBJ1-1, with a possible D match to TRBD1 (6 bases). In germline, CDR1 is SGHTA, CDR2 FQGNSA. V was clipped by 4 bases and J by 5 bases, with 14 bases between them. The CDR3 length is 14 residues. This CDR3 is CASSSTGSRTEAFF. In nucleotides, the CDR3 is TGTGCCAGCAGCTCAACAGGGTCGAGGACTGAAGCTTTCTTT.